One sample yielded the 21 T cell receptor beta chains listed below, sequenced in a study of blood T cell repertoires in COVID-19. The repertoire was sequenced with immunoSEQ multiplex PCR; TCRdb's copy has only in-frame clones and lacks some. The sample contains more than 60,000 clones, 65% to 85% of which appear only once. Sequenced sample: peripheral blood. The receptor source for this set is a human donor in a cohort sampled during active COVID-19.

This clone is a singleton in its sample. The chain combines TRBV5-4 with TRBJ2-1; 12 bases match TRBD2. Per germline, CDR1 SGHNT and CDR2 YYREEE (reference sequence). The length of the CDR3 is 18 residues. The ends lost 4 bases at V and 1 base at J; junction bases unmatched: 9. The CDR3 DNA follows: TGTGCCAGCAGCCATGAAGGACTAGCGGGATGGTCCTACAATGAGCAGTTCTTC. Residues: CASSHEGLAGWSYNEQFF.

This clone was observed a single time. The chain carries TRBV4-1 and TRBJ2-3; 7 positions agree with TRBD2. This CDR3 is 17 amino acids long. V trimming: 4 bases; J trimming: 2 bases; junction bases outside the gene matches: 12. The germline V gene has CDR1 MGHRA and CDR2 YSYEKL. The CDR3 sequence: CASSPSPYAGDTDTQYF. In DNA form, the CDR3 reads TGCGCCAGCAGCCCCTCCCCGTACGCGGGGGACACAGATACGCAGTATTTT.

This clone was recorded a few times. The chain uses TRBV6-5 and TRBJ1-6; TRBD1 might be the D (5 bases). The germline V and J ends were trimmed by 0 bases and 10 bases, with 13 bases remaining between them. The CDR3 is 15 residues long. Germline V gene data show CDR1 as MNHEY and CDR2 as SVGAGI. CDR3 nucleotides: TGTGCCAGCAGTTACTCGAGAGGGGAGGGCTCACCCCTCCACTTT. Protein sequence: CASSYSRGEGSPLHF.

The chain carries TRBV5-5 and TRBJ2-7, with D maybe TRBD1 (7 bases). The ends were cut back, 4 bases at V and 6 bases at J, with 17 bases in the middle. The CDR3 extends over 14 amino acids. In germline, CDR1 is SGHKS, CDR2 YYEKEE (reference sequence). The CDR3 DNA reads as TGTGCCAGCAGCCTGTCAGGGGGGACGGGCGAGCAGTACTTC. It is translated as CASSLSGGTGEQYF.

In DNA, the CDR3 is TGCGCCAGCAGCTTGTACGGTAGCACAGATACGCAGTATTTT. Protein product: CASSLYGSTDTQYF. This chain links TRBV5-1 with TRBJ2-3, with unresolved D. CDR1 SGHRS and CDR2 YFSETQ come from the germline V gene. This CDR3 has 14 residues. V was clipped by 1 base and J by 0 bases, with 6 bases between them.

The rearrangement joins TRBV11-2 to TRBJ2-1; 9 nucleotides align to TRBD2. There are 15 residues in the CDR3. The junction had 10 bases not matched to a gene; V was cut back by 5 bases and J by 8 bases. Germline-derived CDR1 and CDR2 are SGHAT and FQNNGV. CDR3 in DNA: TGTGCCAGCAGCCCACGGCGGGGGGGCGGGGATGAGCAGTTCTTC. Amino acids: CASSPRRGGGDEQFF.

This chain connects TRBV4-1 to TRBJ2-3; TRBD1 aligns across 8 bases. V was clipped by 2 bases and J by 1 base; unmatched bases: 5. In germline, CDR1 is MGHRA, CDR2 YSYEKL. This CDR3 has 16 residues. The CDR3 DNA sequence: TGCGCCAGCAGCCAAAGTTCGGGACAGGGCACAGATACGCAGTATTTT. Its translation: CASSQSSGQGTDTQYF.

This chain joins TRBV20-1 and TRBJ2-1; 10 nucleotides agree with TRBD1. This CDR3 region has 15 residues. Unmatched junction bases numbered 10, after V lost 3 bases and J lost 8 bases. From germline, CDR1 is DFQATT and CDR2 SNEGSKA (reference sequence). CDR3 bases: TGCAGTGCTAGTCCCGGGACAGGGGTATTGGATGAGCAGTTCTTC. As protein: CSASPGTGVLDEQFF.

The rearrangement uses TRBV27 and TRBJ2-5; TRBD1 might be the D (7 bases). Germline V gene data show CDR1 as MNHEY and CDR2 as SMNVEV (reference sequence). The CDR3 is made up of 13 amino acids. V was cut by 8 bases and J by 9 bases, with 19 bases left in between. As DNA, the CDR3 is TGTGCCAGCCAACAGGGGCCATGGGGGGCCCAGTACTTC. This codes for CASQQGPWGAQYF.

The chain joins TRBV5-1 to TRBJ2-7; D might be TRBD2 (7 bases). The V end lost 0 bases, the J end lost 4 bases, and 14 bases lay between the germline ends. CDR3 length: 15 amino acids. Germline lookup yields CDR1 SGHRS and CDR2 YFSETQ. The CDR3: CASSLVVGGRYEQYF. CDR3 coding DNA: TGCGCCAGCAGCTTGGTAGTGGGGGGGCGGTACGAGCAGTACTTC.

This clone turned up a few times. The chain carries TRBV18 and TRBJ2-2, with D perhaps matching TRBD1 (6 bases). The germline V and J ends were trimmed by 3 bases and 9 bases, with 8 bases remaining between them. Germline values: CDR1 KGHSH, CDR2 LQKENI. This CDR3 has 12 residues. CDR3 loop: CASSPRDRELFF. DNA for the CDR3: TGTGCCAGCTCACCGAGGGACAGGGAGCTGTTTTTT.

In nucleotides, the CDR3 is TGCGCCAGCAGCTTGGGCGCACAGTACACCGGGGAGCTGTTTTTT. Translation: CASSLGAQYTGELFF. The chain recombines TRBV4-1 with TRBJ2-2; D is uncertain. The V gene's germline CDR1 is MGHRA and CDR2 YSYEKL. The CDR3 extends over 15 amino acids. V dropped 5 bases and J dropped 3 bases, with 13 bases sitting between them.

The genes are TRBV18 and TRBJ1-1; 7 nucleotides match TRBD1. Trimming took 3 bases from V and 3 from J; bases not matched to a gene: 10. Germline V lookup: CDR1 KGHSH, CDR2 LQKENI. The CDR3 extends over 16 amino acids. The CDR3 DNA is TGTGCCAGCTCACCTCTACAGGGGATCGTCGACACTGAAGCTTTCTTT. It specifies CASSPLQGIVDTEAFF.

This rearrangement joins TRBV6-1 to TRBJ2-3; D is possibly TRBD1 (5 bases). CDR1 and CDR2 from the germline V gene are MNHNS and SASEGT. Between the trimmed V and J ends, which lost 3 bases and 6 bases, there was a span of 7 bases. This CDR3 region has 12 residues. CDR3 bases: TGTGCCAGCAGTGAGAACAGGGATACGCAGTATTTT. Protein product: CASSENRDTQYF.

The CDR3 region has the DNA TGCGCCAGCAGCCAACCACAGGGGGGGGATGAGCAGTTCTTC. It codes for CASSQPQGGDEQFF. The V call is TRBV4-1, the J call TRBJ2-1, with D maybe TRBD1 (8 bases). The CDR3 length is 14 residues. Trimming removed 2 bases from V and 8 bases from J, with 13 bases in between. Germline CDR1 MGHRA, CDR2 YSYEKL.

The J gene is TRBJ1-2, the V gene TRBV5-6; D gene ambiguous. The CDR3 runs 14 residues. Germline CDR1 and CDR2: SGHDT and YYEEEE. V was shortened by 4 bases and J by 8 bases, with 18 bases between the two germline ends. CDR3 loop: CASSRDTRVSGYTF. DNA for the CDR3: TGTGCCAGCAGCCGAGACACGCGGGTGAGCGGCTACACCTTC.

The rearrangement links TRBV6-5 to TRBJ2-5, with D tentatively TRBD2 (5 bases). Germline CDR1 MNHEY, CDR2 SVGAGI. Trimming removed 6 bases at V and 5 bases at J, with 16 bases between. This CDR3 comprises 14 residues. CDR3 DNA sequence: TGTGCCAGCAGGGGATATCGGGGTGGGGAGACCCAGTACTTC. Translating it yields CASRGYRGGETQYF.

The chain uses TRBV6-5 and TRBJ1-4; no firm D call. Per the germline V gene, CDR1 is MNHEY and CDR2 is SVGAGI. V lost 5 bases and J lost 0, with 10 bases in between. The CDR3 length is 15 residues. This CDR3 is CASSQTGTTNEKLFF. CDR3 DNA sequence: TGTGCCAGCAGTCAGACGGGTACAACTAATGAAAAACTGTTTTTT.

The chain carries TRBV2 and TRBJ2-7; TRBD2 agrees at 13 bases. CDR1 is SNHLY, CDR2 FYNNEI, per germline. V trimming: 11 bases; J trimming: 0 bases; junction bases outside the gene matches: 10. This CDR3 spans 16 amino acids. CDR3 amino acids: CAGGGLAGSRSYEQYF. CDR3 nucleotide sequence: TGTGCCGGAGGGGGACTAGCGGGGTCTCGCTCCTACGAGCAGTACTTC.

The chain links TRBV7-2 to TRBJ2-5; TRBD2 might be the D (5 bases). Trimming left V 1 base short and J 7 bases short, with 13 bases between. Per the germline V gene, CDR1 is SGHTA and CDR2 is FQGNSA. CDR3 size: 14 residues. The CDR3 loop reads CASSLGPSSGTQYF. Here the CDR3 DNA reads TGTGCCAGCAGCTTAGGTCCTAGCTCCGGGACCCAGTACTTC.

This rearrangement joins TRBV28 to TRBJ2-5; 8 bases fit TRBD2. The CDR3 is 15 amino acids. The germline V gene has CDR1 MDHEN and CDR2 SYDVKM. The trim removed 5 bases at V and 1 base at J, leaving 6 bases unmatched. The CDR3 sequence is CASSAKRGTQETQYF. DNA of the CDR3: TGTGCCAGCAGTGCTAAGCGGGGGACCCAAGAGACCCAGTACTTC.